What follows describes a single T cell receptor beta chain. Documented time point: after neoadjuvant nivolumab, at surgical resection. This record comes from a study of neoadjuvant anti-PD-1 for oral cavity cancer. TCRdb's table, derived via immunoSEQ multiplex PCR, lists solely in-frame clones and lacks some. Counted here are about 14,000 clones, roughly 67% occurring once; the ten biggest clones make up roughly 3.2%. Per the germline V gene, CDR1 is SGDLS and CDR2 is YYNGEE. This CDR3 has 14 residues. Between the trimmed V and J ends, which lost 0 bases and 6 bases, there was a span of 9 bases. The specimen comprised PBMCs, sampled after nivolumab (anti-PD-1) treatment. The sequence was collected from a person between 40 and 79 years old with oral cavity squamous cell carcinoma. The chain uses TRBV9 and TRBJ2-2, with D hard to call. The CDR3 region is CASSVGQIAGELFF. The CDR3 nucleotides are TGTGCCAGCAGCGTAGGGCAGATCGCCGGGGAGCTGTTTTTT.